The 30 T cell receptor beta chains reported below all come from one sample, sequenced in a study of human T cells and chemical hapten exposure (dated by TCRdb to about 2021). The library was prepared using RACE. The sample was run on a NextSeq 500. TCRdb ran its own pipeline on the public reads, namely fastp trimming at Q25 and MiXCR clone calling, and kept in-frame beta chains. Identical CDR3 proteins give one entry, which carries the most common genes and DNA. For this sample there are about 79,000 distinct CDR3 sequences; about 8.7% appear just once. The top ten clonotypes cover roughly 1.5% of the sample. The sample's time point label, decoded: healthy volunteer bleed at 6 weeks. Total RNA was extracted from unfractionated whole blood that had been collected in Tempus Blood RNA tubes. What was sequenced was whole blood. Receptors originate from a male donor in good health. Some clones in this sample may be carry-over from other donors' samples.

This clonotype was counted between two and nine times. J is TRBJ2-2 and V is TRBV12-3 or TRBV12-4; the D gene is possibly TRBD1 (6 bases). The CDR3 consists of 15 residues. V was trimmed by 7 bases and J by 5 bases, leaving 17 bases between them. CDR3 region: CASIKQGSETGELFF. In DNA form, the CDR3 reads TGTGCCAGCATCAAACAGGGAAGTGAAACCGGGGAGCTGTTTTTT.

The chain carries TRBV2 and TRBJ1-4; 9 nucleotides align to TRBD1. CDR1 is SNHLY and CDR2 is FYNNEI in the germline V gene. This CDR3 has 15 residues. V shed 8 bases and J 7 bases; nucleotides not matched to a gene: 11. This chain's CDR3 is CASGAGTGIGEKLFF. CDR3 coding DNA: TGTGCCAGCGGGGCCGGGACAGGGATCGGTGAAAAACTGTTTTTT.

This clonotype was seen a handful of times. This chain uses TRBV27 with TRBJ1-1; D gene ambiguous. CDR1 and CDR2 (germline): MNHEY, SMNVEV (reference sequence). The CDR3 runs to 11 residues. Trimming left V 5 bases short and J 3 bases short, with 4 bases between. The CDR3 spells CASSRDTEAFF. CDR3 nucleotides: TGTGCCAGCAGTAGGGACACTGAAGCTTTCTTT.

The chain recombines TRBV29-1 with TRBJ1-4; no clear D gene. Trimming removed 5 bases at V and 8 bases at J, with 15 bases between. Per germline, CDR1 SQVTM and CDR2 ANQGSEA. The CDR3 length is 13 residues. DNA of the CDR3: TGCAGCGTTTTGGCCCTTGAAGAGGAAAAACTGTTTTTT. Protein: CSVLALEEEKLFF.

The chain links TRBV12-3 or TRBV12-4 to TRBJ2-7; 7 positions agree with TRBD1. V trimming: 5 bases; J trimming: 5 bases; junction bases outside the gene matches: 9. CDR3 size: 14 residues. CDR3 in DNA: TGTGCCAGCAGTCAGGGGGACAAGCCCCACGAGCAGTACTTC. Amino acids: CASSQGDKPHEQYF.

This clonotype has only a few counts. The J gene is TRBJ2-1, the V gene TRBV10-3; the match to TRBD2 covers 7 bases. CDR1 and CDR2 from the germline V gene are ENHRY and SYGVKD. The CDR3 is 12 residues long. The J segment lost 7 bases and the V segment lost 6 bases, leaving 3 bases of the junction unmatched. CDR3 DNA sequence: TGTGCCATCAGCCGACTAGCAAATGAGCAGTTCTTC. This translates into CAISRLANEQFF.

The sample holds many counts of this clonotype. J is TRBJ2-3 and V is TRBV6-5; D unclear. The CDR3 consists of 13 residues. V gave up 3 bases and J gave up 6 bases, with 10 bases separating them. Germline V gene sequence: CDR1 MNHEY, CDR2 SVGAGI. CDR3 sequence: CASSYSDVDTQYF. The CDR3 DNA is TGTGCCAGCAGTTATTCAGATGTGGATACGCAGTATTTT.

In this sample, this clonotype turned up a few times. V and J are TRBV20-1 and TRBJ2-3; TRBD1 aligns across 8 bases. From germline, CDR1 is DFQATT and CDR2 SNEGSKA (reference sequence). V dropped 5 bases and J dropped 0; count of bases not matched to a gene: 4. The length of the CDR3 is 14 residues. DNA of the CDR3: TGCAGTGCTCCCCAGGGGGCTAGCACAGATACGCAGTATTTT. Translated, it gives CSAPQGASTDTQYF.

This clonotype was counted a few times. The rearrangement joins TRBV10-1 to TRBJ2-1; 12 nucleotides agree with TRBD2. CDR3 length: 17 amino acids. Unmatched junction bases numbered 16, after V lost 9 bases and J lost 7 bases. The germline V gene has CDR1 WNHNN and CDR2 SYGVQD (reference sequence). CDR3 protein: CASDSGQPTSGRNEQFF. CDR3 nucleotides: TGCGCCAGTGACTCGGGACAGCCGACTAGCGGGAGAAATGAGCAGTTCTTC.

This clonotype was seen only a few times. The V call is TRBV9, the J call TRBJ2-1, with 9 bases identical to TRBD2. From germline, CDR1 is SGDLS and CDR2 YYNGEE. This CDR3 has 15 amino acids. Trimming cost V 4 bases and J 4 bases; bases outside gene matches: 6. CDR3 region: CASSPLAGTYNEQFF. The CDR3 nucleotides are TGTGCCAGCAGCCCCCTAGCGGGGACATACAATGAGCAGTTCTTC.

The CDR3 DNA reads TGTGCCAGCAGTTTAGGGCAGGGCAGAGGGGAGCAGTTCTTC. Amino acids: CASSLGQGRGEQFF. V and J are TRBV12-3 or TRBV12-4 and TRBJ2-1; perhaps D is TRBD1 or TRBD2 (5 bases each). CDR3 length: 14 amino acids. V lost 1 base, J lost 10 bases, and 14 bases lay in between.

There are a few counts of this clonotype. The chain employs TRBV5-1 and TRBJ1-4; no firm D call. Deletions cut 2 bases from V and 8 bases from J, with 13 bases between. This CDR3 spans 14 amino acids. The V gene's germline CDR1 is SGHRS and CDR2 YFSETQ. The CDR3 sequence: CASSLSPDREKLFF. DNA of the CDR3: TGCGCCAGCAGCTTAAGTCCTGATCGGGAAAAACTGTTTTTT. Complete variable domain (other parts from reference TRBV5-1 and TRBJ1-4): KAGVTQTPRYLIKTRGQQVTLSCSPISGHRSVSWYQQTPGQGLQFLFEYFSETQRNKGNFPGRFSGRQFSNSRSEMNVSTLELGDSALYLCASSLSPDREKLFFGSGTQLSVL.

This clonotype showed up just a few times. The chain recombines TRBV12-3 or TRBV12-4 with TRBJ1-5; D ambiguous. The CDR3 runs to 13 residues. V shed 3 bases and J shed 4 bases, with 7 bases lying between them. As DNA, the CDR3 is TGTGCCAGCAGTTTTATAGGGAATCAGCCCCAGCATTTT. It yields the protein CASSFIGNQPQHF.

In this sample, this clonotype turned up many times. This chain uses TRBV29-1 with TRBJ2-7; 8 positions match TRBD1. The trim removed 2 bases at V and 3 bases at J, leaving 0 bases unmatched. The CDR3 sequence is 12 residues long. Germline-derived CDR1 and CDR2 are SQVTM and ANQGSEA. DNA of the CDR3: TGCAGCGTTGAAACAGGGGGCTACGAGCAGTACTTC. Amino acids: CSVETGGYEQYF.

The rearrangement uses TRBV11-2 and TRBJ2-3, with D unclear. V was shortened by 5 bases and J by 4 bases, with 10 bases between the two germline ends. CDR1 and CDR2 from the germline V gene are SGHAT and FQNNGV. There are 13 residues in the CDR3. CDR3 loop: CASSPLGADTQYF. CDR3 nucleotides: TGTGCCAGCAGCCCCCTGGGCGCAGATACGCAGTATTTT.

This clonotype has a handful of counts. The gene calls are TRBV29-1 and TRBJ2-7; TRBD1 matches at 7 bases. Germline values: CDR1 SQVTM, CDR2 ANQGSEA. The CDR3 is 13 amino acids. J was trimmed by 2 bases and V by 4 bases; bases with no gene match: 5. CDR3 sequence: CSVADRVAYEQYF. Written as DNA, the CDR3 is TGCAGCGTTGCAGACAGGGTTGCCTACGAGCAGTACTTC.

This clonotype appeared a few times. V and J are TRBV7-9 and TRBJ1-2; 9 nucleotides match TRBD1. Germline V CDR1 and CDR2: SEHNR, FQNEAQ (reference sequence). The J segment lost 1 base and the V segment lost 5 bases, leaving 8 bases of the junction unmatched. This CDR3 is 16 amino acids long. CDR3: CASSTDRGSFNYGYTF. CDR3 in DNA: TGTGCCAGCAGCACGGACAGGGGATCATTTAACTATGGCTACACCTTC.

In its sample, this clonotype was seen a few times. This sequence joins TRBV12-3 or TRBV12-4 and TRBJ1-4; no firm D call. CDR3 length: 14 residues. The V and J ends lost 7 bases and 8 bases respectively, with 17 bases between them. The CDR3: CASIRSARGEKLFF. For the CDR3, the DNA is TGTGCCAGCATCCGTTCGGCGCGGGGAGAAAAACTGTTTTTT.

The chain links TRBV5-8 to TRBJ2-1; maybe TRBD1 (6 bases). This CDR3 comprises 15 residues. Deletions cut 1 base from V and 7 bases from J, with 15 bases between. CDR1 and CDR2 (germline): SGHTS, YDEGEE. CDR3 sequence reads: CASSLRGSTGNEQFF. The CDR3 nucleotides are TGTGCCAGCAGCTTGAGGGGGTCGACAGGAAATGAGCAGTTCTTC.

This clonotype was detected a few times. DNA for the CDR3: TGTGCCAGCAGCTTAAGGGACTCTAAGTACCAAGAGACCCAGTACTTC. Translation gives CASSLRDSKYQETQYF. The J gene is TRBJ2-5, the V gene TRBV13; possibly TRBD2 for D (6 bases). Germline V gives CDR1 PRHDT, CDR2 FYEKMQ (reference sequence). The CDR3 loop spans 16 amino acids. V gave up 2 bases and J gave up 0 bases, with 13 bases separating them.

This clonotype was counted only a few times. The rearrangement uses TRBV9 and TRBJ2-5, with TRBD2 identical over 12 bases. The V segment lost 7 bases and the J segment 5 bases; nucleotides outside the gene matches: 3. CDR3 length equals 13 residues. CDR1 is SGDLS, CDR2 YYNGEE, per germline. CDR3 nucleotide sequence: TGTGCCAGCTCCGGGACTAGCGGGGAGACCCAGTACTTC. It specifies CASSGTSGETQYF.

This clonotype was counted a few times. The chain combines TRBV15 with TRBJ2-3; D gene unclear. The CDR3 is 13 residues long. The V gene's germline CDR1 is LNHNV and CDR2 YYDKDF (reference sequence). The V end lost 0 bases, the J end lost 0 bases, and 1 base lay between the germline ends. Here the CDR3 reads CATSRDSTDTQYF. CDR3 DNA sequence: TGTGCCACCAGCAGAGATAGCACAGATACGCAGTATTTT.

This clonotype was seen many times. The chain recombines TRBV7-9 with TRBJ1-2; 7 bases map to TRBD1. The trim removed 1 base at V and 8 bases at J, leaving 7 bases unmatched. The CDR3 is made up of 14 amino acids. Germline-derived CDR1 and CDR2 are SEHNR and FQNEAQ (reference sequence). As DNA, the CDR3 is TGTGCCAGCAGCTTAGGTCCCAGACAGGGCGGCTACACCTTC. Its translation is CASSLGPRQGGYTF.

Ten or more counts support this clonotype. The V and J genes are TRBV29-1 and TRBJ1-1; 7 nucleotides align to TRBD1. CDR1 is SQVTM, CDR2 ANQGSEA, per germline. Germline trimming cut 7 bases from V and 4 bases from J; bases unmatched to any gene: 9. The CDR3 extends over 13 amino acids. The CDR3 nucleotides are TGCAGCGCTGTCCGACAGGGTCGCACTGAAGCTTTCTTT. Encoded protein: CSAVRQGRTEAFF.

The CDR3: CASSYYTGSPSYEQYF. The DNA for the CDR3 is TGTGCCAGCAGTTACTACACCGGGTCCCCTTCCTACGAGCAGTACTTC. The chain combines TRBV6-5 with TRBJ2-7; unclear D gene. The germline V and J ends were trimmed by 1 base and 1 base, with 14 bases remaining between them. The CDR3 covers 16 residues. Germline V lookup: CDR1 MNHEY, CDR2 SVGAGI.

This clonotype came up a few times. This sequence joins TRBV2 and TRBJ2-1; the D gene is possibly TRBD1 (5 bases). Germline V gives CDR1 SNHLY, CDR2 FYNNEI. With 2 bases removed from V and 2 bases from J, the gap between germline ends came to 10 bases. This CDR3 is built from 15 residues. The CDR3 nucleotides read TGTGCCAGCAGTGAAAGAGTGGGGCCCTACAATGAGCAGTTCTTC. It specifies CASSERVGPYNEQFF.

The chain combines TRBV18 with TRBJ2-5; a weak D match, TRBD2 (5 bases). Germline-derived CDR1 and CDR2 are KGHSH and LQKENI. The CDR3 contains 18 residues. The ends were cut back, 2 bases at V and 3 bases at J, with 22 bases in the middle. In DNA form, the CDR3 reads TGTGCCAGCTCACCAAATCCAAAGCAAGTAGACTACAAAGAGACCCAGTACTTC. Protein sequence: CASSPNPKQVDYKETQYF. The full variable domain, rest sourced from reference TRBV18 and TRBJ2-5, is NAGVMQNPRHLVRRRGQEARLRCSPMKGHSHVYWYRQLPEEGLKFMVYLQKENIIDESGMPKERFSAEFPKEGPSILRIQQVVRGDSAAYFCASSPNPKQVDYKETQYFGPGTRLLVL.

A few counts support this clonotype. The chain recombines TRBV10-2 with TRBJ2-7; 11 bases fit TRBD1. V was pared by 6 bases and J by 3 bases, with 1 base of the junction left unmatched. CDR1 and CDR2 (germline): WSHSY, SAAADI. The CDR3 runs to 13 residues. CDR3 amino acids: CASRGTGGYEQYF. DNA for the CDR3: TGCGCCAGCAGGGGGACAGGGGGCTACGAGCAGTACTTC.

This clonotype was recorded a few times. V usage is TRBV27 and J usage is TRBJ1-1; perhaps TRBD1 as D (6 bases). V was clipped by 8 bases and J by 4 bases, with 23 bases between them. Germline V gives CDR1 MNHEY, CDR2 SMNVEV (reference sequence). The CDR3 is made up of 16 amino acids. CDR3 loop: CASGSRVRGASTEAFF. The CDR3 nucleotides read TGTGCCAGCGGGTCCCGGGTTCGGGGGGCGAGCACTGAAGCTTTCTTT.

This clonotype has at least ten counts. V usage is TRBV2 and J usage is TRBJ1-4; no firm D call. Germline CDR1 SNHLY, CDR2 FYNNEI. The CDR3 runs 14 residues. The germline V and J ends were trimmed by 5 bases and 8 bases, with 15 bases remaining between them. The CDR3 sequence: CASSPRLGLEKLFF. As DNA, the CDR3 is TGTGCCAGCAGTCCTCGACTCGGGCTAGAAAAACTGTTTTTT.